The rows below give T cell receptor beta chains drawn from one sample of a study of cytomegalovirus exposure and HLA in healthy donors. The assay was immunoSEQ multiplex PCR, and TCRdb's table has in-frame clones only and misses some. Of roughly 150,000 clones detected, 70% appear once; the ten largest clones hold about 4.5%. The sequenced material came from PBMCs. The receptor source for this set is a young man in good health and CMV-seropositive. Both conserved end residues are trimmed from each CDR3.

J gene | V gene | CDR3 protein
TRBJ1-5 | TRBV27 | ASRSTGSKSNQPQH
TRBJ1-1 | TRBV6-1 | ASSESEPNTEAF
TRBJ1-2 | TRBV6-1 | ASGGQGAWNYGYT
TRBJ2-1 | TRBV5-1 | ASSARVAGVNEQF
TRBJ1-3 | TRBV14 | ASSHAYGGNTIY
TRBJ2-3 | TRBV5-1 | ASSPDRAKRTDTQY
TRBJ1-2 | TRBV5-1 | ASSLGQGEFGGYT
TRBJ2-1 | TRBV5-1 | ASSPSTGHSYNEQF
TRBJ2-5 | TRBV29-1 | SVGTSGETQY
TRBJ2-1 | TRBV6-1 | ASTGTSVDNEQF
TRBJ2-3 | TRBV28 | ASLAQGGLLDTQY
TRBJ2-1 | TRBV5-1 | ASSLAQGHDEQF
TRBJ2-5 | TRBV30 | AWSRLVIETQY
TRBJ1-1 | TRBV9 | ASSATVNTEAF
TRBJ1-3 | TRBV5-1 | ASSAGTGGGNTIY
TRBJ1-1 | TRBV7-9 | ASSLADRMNTEAF
TRBJ1-5 | TRBV27 | ASSLRADRGLGQPQH
TRBJ2-4 | TRBV19 | ASSIVAGVAKNIQY
TRBJ2-5 | TRBV27 | ASSPGGGREETQY
TRBJ2-3 | TRBV2 | ASTSAGTQY
TRBJ2-2 | TRBV6-6 | ASSHASGGNTGELF
TRBJ2-2 | TRBV2 | ASARLALGTGELF
TRBJ2-2 | TRBV4-1 | ASRRTSGGANGELF
TRBJ1-4 | TRBV5-4 | ASSLAAGTNEKLF
TRBJ2-6 | TRBV5-1 | ASSAGRSGANVLT
TRBJ2-3 | TRBV6-4 | ASSDSADTQY
TRBJ2-1 | TRBV19 | ASSIVPGGRIGEQF
TRBJ1-1 | TRBV5-1 | ASSLERTGDTEAF
TRBJ2-5 | TRBV2 | ASSALEETQY
TRBJ1-2 | TRBV10-3 | AISESRSDYGYT
TRBJ1-1 | TRBV10-3 | AISESSAEAF
TRBJ2-2 | TRBV7-9 | ASSPGGTGELF
TRBJ2-5 | TRBV6-5 | ASRAAGDQQETQY
TRBJ2-3 | TRBV28 | ASTATSTDTQY
TRBJ2-1 | TRBV7-9 | ASSLSGLNSYNEQF